This T cell receptor beta chain was identified in a study of regulatory T cells in long-lasting Graves disease. Noted time point: newly diagnosed GD, antithyroid drugs for less than 3 months. After RNA was extracted from PBMCs, the TCR library was made from it. Libraries of TCR beta came from iRepertoire HTBI primers plus Arm-PCR of CDR3 regions. TCRdb called the multiplex PCR reads again in MiXCR, with one record for every CDR3 protein. The sample carries roughly 440,000 distinct CDR3 sequences, about a sixth recorded once. This clonotype has a handful of counts. Unmatched junction bases numbered 7, after V lost 4 bases and J lost 4 bases. The CDR3 runs to 16 residues. The germline gives CDR1 LNHDA, CDR2 SQIVND (reference sequence). In addition, the sample was reused for a study of T cells in Graves' hyperthyroidism and ophthalmopathy. That paper notes: Most thyroid clonotypes expanded above 0.001 were also detected in blood.

This receptor was identified in a woman between 18 and 30 years old with Graves disease. The specimen comprised peripheral blood mononuclear cells (PBMCs), sampled at new diagnosis, from a patient treated with antithyroid drugs. This sequence joins TRBV19 and TRBJ2-1, with 10 positions matching TRBD2. The CDR3 loop reads CASSTVGTSVYNEQFF. CDR3 DNA sequence: TGTGCCAGTAGTACCGTGGGGACTAGCGTGTACAATGAGCAGTTCTTC. The complete variable domain, with remaining parts taken from reference TRBV19 and TRBJ2-1, reads DGGITQSPKYLFRKEGQNVTLSCEQNLNHDAMYWYRQDPGQGLRLIYYSQIVNDFQKGDIAEGYSVSREKKESFPLTVTSAQKNPTAFYLCASSTVGTSVYNEQFFGPGTRLTVL.